The 32 T cell receptor beta chains listed next were all sequenced from one sample in a study of vaccination effects on CD4 cells after COVID-19. Using immunoSEQ multiplex PCR, the repertoire was profiled, and TCRdb retains in-frame clones only, with some absent. The repertoire consists of fewer than 65,000 clones, with 81% occurring once and the leading ten covering about 2.5%. Antigens of these TCRs are unknown. Sequencing followed a ViraFEST assay step that expanded antigen-specific CD4+ T cells with viral peptide pools. Investigators separated out CD4+ T cells once approximately 11 days of culture had passed. The sample consisted of CD4+ T cells from PBMCs cultured with HCoV-229E spike peptides, taken before COVID-19 vaccination. The receptors stem from a human donor who received a COVID-19 vaccine.

V is TRBV2 and J is TRBJ2-5; D may be TRBD2 (7 bases). This CDR3 spans 16 amino acids. CDR1 is SNHLY, CDR2 FYNNEI, per germline. Trimming stripped 7 bases from V and 3 bases from J, with 21 bases between. For the CDR3, the DNA is TGTGCCAGCACCATCTTTAGGGGGGGGGCTAAAGAGACCCAGTACTTC. It specifies CASTIFRGGAKETQYF.

Here the CDR3 reads CASSLPGWGPSAKSYEQYV. The CDR3 nucleotides read TGCGCCAGCAGCCTCCCGGGCTGGGGGCCCTCCGCAAAATCCTACGAGCAGTACGTC. The chain combines TRBV4-1 with TRBJ2-7, with D perhaps TRBD1 (6 bases). The CDR3 has 19 residues. Looked up from germline, CDR1 is MGHRA and CDR2 is YSYEKL. V was cut by 4 bases and J by 1 base, with 26 bases left in between.

By share of the sample, this clone is large. The rearrangement links TRBV24-1 to TRBJ2-1; 9 nucleotides align to TRBD2. The CDR3 spans 15 residues. Germline V gives CDR1 KGHDR, CDR2 SFDVKD. After removal of 6 bases from V and 4 bases from J, the junction contained 6 bases not matched to a gene. The CDR3: CATSPARGGYNEQFF. The CDR3 DNA reads as TGTGCCACCAGTCCGGCGCGGGGGGGGTACAATGAGCAGTTCTTC.

This chain uses TRBV3-1 (or the pseudogene TRBV3-2) with TRBJ2-3; either TRBD1 or TRBD2 may supply D (6 bases each). The V gene lost 3 bases and the J gene lost 3 bases, with 10 bases spanning the gap. In germline, CDR1 is LGHDT, CDR2 YNNKEL (reference sequence). CDR3 length equals 14 residues. CDR3 loop: CASSQRGVTDTQYF. The CDR3 bases are TGTGCCAGCAGCCAGAGGGGGGTTACAGATACGCAGTATTTT.

The V call is TRBV10-3, the J call TRBJ1-6, with D perhaps TRBD1 (5 bases). CDR1 ENHRY and CDR2 SYGVKD come from the germline V gene. Trimming shortened V by 4 bases and J by 10 bases, and 17 bases separated the two germline ends. The CDR3 totals 15 residues. CDR3 DNA sequence: TGTGCCATCAGTGTTAATAGGCCTCCAGGGTCACCCCTCCACTTT. This encodes CAISVNRPPGSPLHF.

The rearrangement joins TRBV28 to TRBJ1-5; no reliable D call. V dropped 2 bases and J dropped 6 bases, with 2 bases sitting between them. CDR1 and CDR2 from the germline V gene are MDHEN and SYDVKM. The CDR3 is 11 amino acids. The CDR3 region has the DNA TGTGCCAGCAGTTTAAGTCAGCCCCAGCATTTT. Protein sequence: CASSLSQPQHF. Together with reference TRBV28 and TRBJ1-5, the CDR3 gives the full variable domain: DVKVTQSSRYLVKRTGEKVFLECVQDMDHENMFWYRQDPGLGLRLIYFSYDVKMKEKGDIPEGYSVSREKKERFSLILESASTNQTSMYLCASSLSQPQHFGDGTRLSIL.

This chain uses TRBV10-2 with TRBJ2-2; D is unclear. Germline V gene lookup returns CDR1 WSHSY and CDR2 SAAADI. The length of the CDR3 is 15 residues. Trimming removed 6 bases at V and 2 bases at J, with 13 bases between. CDR3 residues: CASRTWSSNTGELFF. The CDR3 nucleotides are TGCGCCAGCAGGACCTGGAGTAGCAACACCGGGGAGCTGTTTTTT.

The chain combines TRBV5-1 with TRBJ2-3; 8 bases are shared with TRBD1. Trimming removed 0 bases from V and 5 bases from J; junction bases left unmatched: 5. The CDR3 runs to 15 residues. CDR1 and CDR2 from the germline V gene are SGHRS and YFSETQ. The CDR3, as DNA: TGCGCCAGCAGCTTGGGACAGGGGATTGGAGATACGCAGTATTTT. Amino acids: CASSLGQGIGDTQYF.

This clone was picked up a small number of times. V is TRBV27 and J is TRBJ1-1, with D possibly matching TRBD1 (6 bases). The germline V gene has CDR1 MNHEY and CDR2 SMNVEV (reference sequence). With 4 bases removed from V and 1 base from J, the gap between germline ends came to 10 bases. This CDR3 has 14 amino acids. Here the CDR3 reads CASSSGTRNTEAFF. As DNA, the CDR3 is TGTGCCAGCAGTTCAGGGACACGGAACACTGAAGCTTTCTTT.

This chain links TRBV5-1 with TRBJ1-3; D is uncertain. Trimming took off 2 bases at V and 0 bases at J, with 15 bases between the two ends. From germline, CDR1 is SGHRS and CDR2 YFSETQ. CDR3 length: 17 residues. For the CDR3, the DNA is TGCGCCAGCAGCTTAATGGCGTTCGGGAGCTCTGGAAACACCATATATTTT. Protein: CASSLMAFGSSGNTIYF.

The chain uses TRBV5-1 and TRBJ1-6; 7 bases agree with TRBD1. Losses at the gene ends were 4 bases for V and 6 bases for J; bases not matched to a gene: 10. Germline V gene data show CDR1 as SGHRS and CDR2 as YFSETQ. This CDR3 has 16 residues. This chain's CDR3 is CASSLDSTGSNSPLHF. CDR3 in DNA: TGCGCCAGCAGCCTAGACTCGACAGGGAGTAATTCACCCCTCCACTTT.

The CDR3 is CASSTRTAKGETQYF. The CDR3 nucleotides read TGTGCCAGCAGTACCCGGACGGCCAAGGGGGAGACCCAGTACTTC. This chain links TRBV6-2 or TRBV6-3 with TRBJ2-5; tentative D call: TRBD1 (5 bases). The V gene lost 5 bases and the J gene lost 5 bases, with 18 bases spanning the gap. CDR1 is MNHEY and CDR2 is SVGEGT in the germline V gene. This CDR3 region has 15 residues.

This clone was observed a few times. The chain couples TRBV18 to TRBJ1-5; 8 bases match TRBD1. The germline V gene encodes CDR1 KGHSH and CDR2 LQKENI. The CDR3 is 13 amino acids. With 6 bases clipped from V and 5 bases from J, the junction kept 3 bases outside the gene matches. The CDR3 DNA follows: TGTGCCAGCTCTGGGGGACAGGATCAGCCCCAGCATTTT. It specifies CASSGGQDQPQHF.

The rearrangement uses TRBV6-5 and TRBJ1-2; TRBD1 matches at 9 bases. This CDR3 comprises 15 residues. V lost 6 bases and J lost 4; bases outside the gene matches: 9. Germline V lookup: CDR1 MNHEY, CDR2 SVGAGI. Written as DNA, the CDR3 is TGTGCCAGCAGGGCCGGGACAGGGAGCTTCTATGGCTACACCTTC. Translating gives CASRAGTGSFYGYTF.

The gene calls are TRBV3-1 (or the pseudogene TRBV3-2) and TRBJ1-1; maybe TRBD1 (6 bases). Germline V gene lookup returns CDR1 LGHDT and CDR2 YNNKEL (reference sequence). CDR3 length equals 14 residues. Trimming cost V 2 bases and J 1 base, with 8 bases left between them. The CDR3 region is CASSQRGTNTEAFF. In nucleotides, the CDR3 is TGTGCCAGCAGCCAAAGGGGGACGAACACTGAAGCTTTCTTT.

V and J are TRBV27 and TRBJ2-5; possible D gene TRBD1, 6 bases. The V gene's germline CDR1 is MNHEY and CDR2 SMNVEV (reference sequence). Trimming removed 3 bases at V and 2 bases at J, with 16 bases between. The CDR3 consists of 16 residues. For the CDR3, the DNA is TGTGCCAGCAGTTTTGATAGGGGGTCGACACAAGAGACCCAGTACTTC. As protein: CASSFDRGSTQETQYF.

This chain links TRBV2 with TRBJ2-5, with D possibly TRBD2 on 6 matching bases. The CDR3 contains 13 residues. The germline CDR1 and CDR2 sequences are SNHLY and FYNNEI. The V gene lost 7 bases and the J gene lost 7 bases, with 16 bases spanning the gap. The CDR3 here is CASKDSYGGTQYF. In DNA, the CDR3 is TGTGCCAGCAAAGACAGTTACGGGGGGACCCAGTACTTC.

The chain links TRBV19 to TRBJ2-4; 13 positions agree with TRBD2. J was trimmed by 0 bases and V by 5 bases; bases with no gene match: 13. Germline V gene sequence: CDR1 LNHDA, CDR2 SQIVND (reference sequence). This CDR3 has 20 residues. This CDR3 is CASSSLTSGGPTGAKNIQYF. CDR3 bases: TGTGCCAGTAGTTCCCTGACTAGCGGGGGGCCCACGGGAGCCAAAAACATTCAGTACTTC.

This clone has only one observation. The chain is built from TRBV5-1 and TRBJ2-1, with D perhaps matching TRBD1 (6 bases). Deletions cut 3 bases from V and 6 bases from J, with 10 bases between. Germline V gene sequence: CDR1 SGHRS, CDR2 YFSETQ. The CDR3 loop spans 13 amino acids. The DNA of the CDR3 is TGCGCCAGCAGCTCGGAGACAGGCAATGAGCAGTTCTTC. Translation: CASSSETGNEQFF.

This clone appeared a single time. V is TRBV27 and J is TRBJ2-6; the D is unclear. CDR3 size: 13 residues. Germline V gene data show CDR1 as MNHEY and CDR2 as SMNVEV (reference sequence). The germline V and J ends were trimmed by 9 bases and 2 bases, with 8 bases remaining between them. The CDR3 nucleotides are TGTGCCAGTTCAACCACTGGGGCCAACGTCCTGACTTTC. Amino acid sequence: CASSTTGANVLTF.

This clone was detected once. This rearrangement joins TRBV19 to TRBJ2-6; D is unclear. CDR1 LNHDA and CDR2 SQIVND come from the germline V gene (reference sequence). Trimming shortened V by 6 bases and J by 4 bases, and 13 bases separated the two germline ends. The CDR3 runs to 15 residues. CDR3 coding DNA: TGTGCCAGTAGCCTCTTTGGGGTCGGGGCCAACGTCCTGACTTTC. Amino acids: CASSLFGVGANVLTF.

Only a few counts were recorded for this clone. The chain combines TRBV28 with TRBJ1-3, with D possibly matching TRBD1 (6 bases). With 1 base removed from V and 1 base from J, the gap between germline ends came to 17 bases. This CDR3 is built from 18 residues. Germline CDR1 MDHEN, CDR2 SYDVKM. CDR3 coding DNA: TGTGCCAGCAGTTTATTGAGGTTACAGGGCGGTTCTGGAAACACCATATATTTT. It codes for CASSLLRLQGGSGNTIYF.

In the case of this clone: One end of the junction is discordant with germline, which a read error may explain. This rearrangement joins TRBV3-1 (or the pseudogene TRBV3-2) to TRBJ1-6, with a weak D call TRBD1 (6 bases). The length of the CDR3 is 18 residues. Germline V gives CDR1 LGHDT, CDR2 YNNKEL (reference sequence). The CDR3 sequence is CASTQKRDTSYYNSPLHF. The CDR3 DNA is TGTGCCAGCACCCAAAAACGGGACACATCTTATTATAATTCACCCCTCCACTTT.

V usage is TRBV18 and J usage is TRBJ1-4; TRBD1 agrees at 7 bases. Unmatched junction bases numbered 1, after V lost 4 bases and J lost 5 bases. This CDR3 has 13 amino acids. The germline CDR1 and CDR2 sequences are KGHSH and LQKENI. The CDR3 coding sequence is TGTGCCAGCTCACAGGGACAGAATGAAAAACTGTTTTTT. It translates to CASSQGQNEKLFF.

V gene TRBV4-3 combines with J gene TRBJ2-1; D unclear. Trimming took 1 base from V and 11 from J, leaving 9 bases between them. There are 12 residues in the CDR3. Per germline, CDR1 LGHNA and CDR2 YSLEER. The CDR3 DNA is TGCGCCAGCAGCCAAGGGAACAGCCAGCAGTTCTTC. Residues: CASSQGNSQQFF.

The chain joins TRBV27 to TRBJ2-2; the D call may be TRBD1 or TRBD2 (6 bases each). This CDR3 spans 15 amino acids. Trimming pared 2 bases from V and 4 bases from J, leaving 11 bases between. Germline assignment: CDR1 MNHEY and CDR2 SMNVEV (reference sequence). This CDR3 reads CASSLRGGSTGELFF. The CDR3 DNA reads as TGTGCCAGCAGTTTACGAGGGGGGAGCACCGGGGAGCTGTTTTTT.

The genes are TRBV3-1 (or the pseudogene TRBV3-2) and TRBJ1-1; the D is unclear. Germline CDR1 and CDR2: LGHDT and YNNKEL (reference sequence). Trimming removed 3 bases from V and 0 bases from J, with 14 bases in between. The CDR3 is made up of 16 amino acids. CDR3 amino acids: CASSHRGSRVNTEAFF. CDR3 DNA: TGTGCCAGCAGCCACCGAGGGAGTCGGGTGAACACTGAAGCTTTCTTT.

This CDR3 is CASSSNTEAFF. The CDR3, as DNA: TGTGCCAGCAGTTCTAACACTGAAGCTTTCTTT. V usage is TRBV28 and J usage is TRBJ1-1; D gene unclear. The ends were cut back, 4 bases at V and 2 bases at J, with 2 bases in the middle. CDR3 length equals 11 residues. In germline, CDR1 is MDHEN, CDR2 SYDVKM.

V and J are TRBV5-5 and TRBJ1-2; D is ambiguous. Between the trimmed V and J ends, which lost 4 bases and 4 bases, there was a span of 14 bases. CDR1 is SGHKS, CDR2 YYEKEE, per germline (reference sequence). The CDR3 length is 14 residues. CDR3 amino acids: CASSPATRGYGYTF. In DNA form, the CDR3 reads TGTGCCAGCAGCCCGGCTACTCGGGGCTATGGCTACACCTTC.

The rearrangement links TRBV5-1 to TRBJ2-1, with TRBD2 matching over 14 bases. J gave up 3 bases and V 3 bases, and 11 bases lay outside the gene matches. Germline V gives CDR1 SGHRS, CDR2 YFSETQ. This CDR3 is built from 19 residues. CDR3 residues: CASSSSGTSGGGLYNEQFF. In DNA, the CDR3 is TGCGCCAGCAGCTCATCCGGGACTAGCGGGGGAGGACTCTACAATGAGCAGTTCTTC.

J is TRBJ1-1 and V is TRBV24-1; D is undetermined. There are 15 residues in the CDR3. V was clipped by 4 bases and J by 1 base, with 12 bases between them. Germline lookup yields CDR1 KGHDR and CDR2 SFDVKD. The CDR3 loop is CATSDPTTGNTEAFF. The CDR3 nucleotides read TGTGCCACCAGTGACCCTACTACGGGGAACACTGAAGCTTTCTTT.

The chain is built from TRBV20-1 and TRBJ2-1, with D unclear. CDR1 is DFQATT and CDR2 is SNEGSKA in the germline V gene (reference sequence). This CDR3 comprises 11 residues. Trimming took off 5 bases at V and 4 bases at J, with 6 bases between the two ends. This chain's CDR3 is CSAGRYNEQFF. CDR3 sequence (DNA): TGCAGTGCTGGACGGTACAATGAGCAGTTCTTC.